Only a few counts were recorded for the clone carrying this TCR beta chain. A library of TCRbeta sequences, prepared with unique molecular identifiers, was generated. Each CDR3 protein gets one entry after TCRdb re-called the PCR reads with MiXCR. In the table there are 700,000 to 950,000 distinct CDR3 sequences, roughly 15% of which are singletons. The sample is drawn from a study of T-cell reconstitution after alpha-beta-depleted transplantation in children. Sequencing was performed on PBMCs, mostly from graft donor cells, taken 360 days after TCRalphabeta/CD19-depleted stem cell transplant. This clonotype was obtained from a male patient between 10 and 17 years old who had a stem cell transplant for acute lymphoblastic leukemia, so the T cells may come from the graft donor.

The CDR3 bases are TGCAGCGTCGCGGGACAGAAAGCGACCGGGGAGCTGTTTTTT. The encoded protein is CSVAGQKATGELFF. The gene calls are TRBV29-1 and TRBJ2-2; maybe TRBD1 (7 bases). This CDR3 is 14 amino acids long. V was shortened by 6 bases and J by 5 bases, with 16 bases between the two germline ends. CDR1 and CDR2 (germline): SQVTM, ANQGSEA.